The entry below gives a single T cell receptor (beta chain) sequence along with its context. This clonotype appeared a single time. Its antigen is still unknown. Within one base of it there is no much larger clone, and no base qualities were kept. On its own, one read is weak support. High-throughput TCR beta sequencing profiled peripheral blood CD8+ and CD4+ T cells from healthy donors, Susac syndrome patients and multiple sclerosis patients. The Susac syndrome patients fulfilled recently defined diagnostic criteria for either definite or probable disease. Bulk CD8+ and CD4+ T cells were purified magnetically by negative isolation, whereas CD8+ TEMRA cells were enriched by FACS. Blood was drawn into EDTA tubes, processed within 24 hours, and PBMCs were isolated by density gradient centrifugation. PBMCs intended for TCR sequencing were cryopreserved in liquid nitrogen and thawed later in a water bath at 37 degrees C. The sorted or isolated CD4+, CD8+ and CD8+ TEMRA cells reached a purity of at least 90%.

The record originates from a study of CD8 T cells in Susac syndrome (dated by TCRdb to the late 2010s). In terms of the full investigation: Among the Susac syndrome patients who were sequenced, clinically active disease was present in roughly six and clinical remission was observed in fewer than 10. At the time of blood withdrawal, Susac syndrome patients were either therapy-naive, taking corticosteroids (with some also receiving IVIg), or on IVIg alone. The study used repertoire sequencing to test whether antigen drove CD8+ T cell activation and differentiation in Susac syndrome. The clonality of the CD8+ T cell repertoire was compared across approximately eleven healthy donors, roughly 14 Susac syndrome patients and about 16 multiple sclerosis patients. Study-wide conclusions, independent of this receptor: In the total CD8+ and CD8+ TEMRA repertoires, 15 to 20 and five Susac-specific public clones, respectively, were identified. Clonal expansion was observed in Susac syndrome CD8+ repertoires, with the highest expansion in CD8+ TEMRA cells and greater expansion in clinically active than in remitting patients. The number of individuals in the TCR sequencing and HLA analysis was recognized as being relatively small.

RNA was extracted with the RNeasy kit and roughly 0.5 to 1 ug was reverse transcribed using random hexamers. The immunoSEQ multiplex PCR assay, covering 54 Vbeta and 13 Jbeta segments, was used to amplify TCR beta CDR3 regions. PCR amplification bias was corrected using a synthetic template baseline for primer optimization and computational correction. In the original analysis: Reads were assigned to V, D and J genes according to IMGT and analyzed in immunoSEQ Analyzer, with only productive sequences retained. Clonality was calculated as one minus the Shannon entropy normalized by log2 of the number of productive unique sequences. For each patient and control, public and private clones were evaluated among the 100 most prevalent clones. Clones were defined as Susac-specific when absent from the healthy and MS cohorts, from about a thousand published viral clones and from other ImmuneACCESS disease sequences. TCRdb redid the processing of the public reads, applying fastp at Q25 and MiXCR, and retained in-frame beta chains. One record per CDR3 amino acid sequence lists the most common genes and DNA. TCRdb, rather than the study authors, made the V and J calls. A total of more than 80,000 distinct CDR3 sequences appear in this sample, less than 95% of them only once. The ten largest account for roughly 0.38% of the sample.

The sequenced material came from CD8+ T cells from PBMCs. The source is a human donor with Susac syndrome.

The DNA reads TGTGCCAGCAGCTTCAAACCGCTTATGAACTATGGCTACACCTTC. Its product reads: CASSFKPLMNYGYTF. This sequence uses TRBV5-6 and TRBJ1-2; no D gene is confidently identified. From its cysteine to its phenylalanine, the CDR3 spans 15 amino acids. This entry keeps only the CDR3 DNA: 45 bases, framed from base 1. For CDR1 and CDR2, the germline V gene lists SGHDT and YYEEEE. V gives up 2 bases and J gives up 2 bases, and the segment between their germline ends measures 13 bases.